This T cell receptor beta chain originates from a study of T cell responses to AZD1222 COVID-19 vaccine. Study-wide points: Spike-specific TCR breadth and depth went up after people got two AZD1222 doses. Clonal diversity may have been underestimated in mostly white British donors. Distributed over spike, vaccine-associated CD4 TCRs predominated at 160-218 and 743-854.

J gave up 1 base and V 2 bases, and 11 bases lay outside the gene matches. The CDR3 has 17 residues. CDR1 MNHEY and CDR2 SVGEGT come from the germline V gene. Details on this clone: Antigen: not known.

The assay was immunoSEQ multiplex PCR, and TCRdb's table has in-frame clones only and misses some. The data show fewer than 150,000 clones, around 89% seen once. V gene TRBV6-2 or TRBV6-3 combines with J gene TRBJ2-7; the match to TRBD2 covers 7 bases. Sequenced here: peripheral blood, sampled on day 0 of AZD1222 vaccination. The clonotype originates from an adult in good health. The CDR3 region is CASSYVGGGGLSYEQYF. The DNA for the CDR3 is TGTGCCAGCAGTTACGTGGGCGGCGGGGGACTTTCCTACGAGCAGTACTTC.